The present entry profiles one TCR beta chain with its context. Its antigen is unidentified. The source of the sample is a study of CD8 T cells in ankylosing spondylitis. Regarding the study as a whole: According to the report, clones linked to the disease were significantly enriched in matched synovial fluid samples taken from ankylosing spondylitis patients. Blood from ankylosing spondylitis patients appeared to carry a characteristic roughly eight-variant TCR beta motif. Past studies reported some motif variants in reactive arthritis synovial fluid and blood.

Molecular-barcoded quantitative 5'-RACE produced these TCR beta libraries. One entry per CDR3 protein results from TCRdb running MiXCR on the 5' RACE reads. The sample includes under 450,000 distinct CDR3 sequences, 20% seen only once; the top ten take around 13%. Sequencing was performed on blood, either unsorted or a sorted T cell fraction (not recorded which). The clonotype comes from a male donor with ankylosing spondylitis or in good health (not recorded which).

In DNA, the CDR3 is TGCAGTGCTAGAGGGGAAGGGAAAGAGCAGTACTTC. It yields the protein CSARGEGKEQYF. V usage is TRBV20-1 and J usage is TRBJ2-7; D call uncertain. Trimming left V 1 base short and J 7 bases short, with 11 bases between. The V gene's germline CDR1 is DFQATT and CDR2 SNEGSKA (reference sequence). This CDR3 is built from 12 residues.